The TCR beta chain under discussion was sequenced for a study of blood T cell repertoires in COVID-19. The table came from immunoSEQ multiplex PCR; TCRdb's copy has only in-frame clones and leaves some out. The sample consists of 75,000 to 100,000 clones, around nine tenths of them appearing once. The CDR3 is 13 amino acids. CDR1 and CDR2 from the germline V gene are SGHNT and YYREEE (reference sequence). The J segment lost 10 bases and the V segment lost 1 base, leaving 4 bases of the junction unmatched. The origin of this receptor is a man between 65 and 85 years old with acute or convalescent COVID-19. V and J are TRBV5-4 and TRBJ2-1, with 8 bases fitting TRBD2. The source material was peripheral blood. This chain's CDR3 is CASSLKTGGEQFF. CDR3 sequence (DNA): TGTGCCAGCAGCTTGAAGACGGGGGGGGAGCAGTTCTTC.